This T cell receptor (beta chain) appears in the sequencing data of a study of prognosis after radiotherapy for stage I lung cancer. Germline V gene data show CDR1 as MDHEN and CDR2 as SYDVKM. V shed 10 bases and J shed 0 bases, with 7 bases lying between them. This CDR3 spans 13 amino acids. This clonotype was seen once. Its antigen is currently unknown. Study results and limitations: Patients with and without metastases reportedly differed in TRBV and TRBJ gene usage frequencies.

Two-round multiplex PCR amplified TCR beta CDR3 from genomic DNA. The first round of PCR was done with primers that matched each TRBV and TRBJ gene. TCRdb re-called the multiplex PCR reads through MiXCR, storing one row per CDR3 protein. The table has 20,000 to 25,000 distinct CDR3 sequences, roughly 40% seen once. The chain is built from TRBV28 and TRBJ1-6; D is ambiguous. This receptor was obtained from a donor over 45 with non-small cell lung cancer. This specimen was PBMCs, taken before or after stereotactic body radiation therapy (not recorded which). Here the CDR3 reads CATKSSYNSPLHF. The CDR3 DNA follows: TGTGCCACCAAGAGCTCCTATAATTCACCCCTCCACTTT.